This T cell receptor beta chain was recovered during a study of response to subunit inactivated influenza vaccine. Overall study results and limits: The authors offered the suggestion that each seasonal influenza vaccination recruits few new T cells.

Each CDR3 protein gets one entry after TCRdb re-called the RT-PCR reads with MiXCR. The sample holds approximately 290,000 distinct CDR3 sequences, approximately 21% seen once. This clonotype was detected a few times. Its specificity is not known. V was shortened by 7 bases and J by 5 bases, with 15 bases between the two germline ends. This CDR3 is 13 amino acids long. In germline, CDR1 is DFQATT, CDR2 SNEGSKA (reference sequence). The sample consisted of PBMCs from blood, taken about 20 months after vaccination. The chain combines TRBV20-1 with TRBJ1-5, with no clear D. The receptor comes from a man aged 45 to 70 who received an inactivated influenza vaccine. Written as DNA, the CDR3 is TGCAGTGTAGTCGGTCCTCTTTATCAGCCCCAGCATTTT. Its translation: CSVVGPLYQPQHF.